The 23 T cell receptor beta chains in this list originate from one sample, sequenced in a study of T-cell memory formation after mild COVID-19. TCRdb passed the 5' RACE reads through MiXCR, listing each CDR3 protein once. The sample records about 260,000 distinct CDR3 sequences, over 15% being singletons. Material: PBMCs or a T cell subset sorted from them (not recorded which). Source of these receptors: a young man who had mild COVID-19 (a few samples of this study predate the infection). Cell type and time point are not known.

The chain employs TRBV6-5 and TRBJ2-5; no definite D call. Looked up from germline, CDR1 is MNHEY and CDR2 is SVGAGI. The V gene lost 2 bases and the J gene lost 5 bases, with 9 bases spanning the gap. The CDR3 covers 13 residues. The CDR3 DNA reads TGTGCCAGCAGTTACGCAGGTGCGGAGACCCAGTACTTC. It yields the protein CASSYAGAETQYF.

A few counts support this clonotype. The chain uses TRBV7-3 and TRBJ2-6; 10 bases are shared with TRBD1. Germline trimming cut 2 bases from V and 4 bases from J; bases unmatched to any gene: 8. CDR1 and CDR2 (germline): SGHTA, FQGTGA. This CDR3 is built from 18 residues. The CDR3 bases are TGTGCCAGCAGCTTAGTGGGGACAGGGGTGGTCGGGGCCAACGTCCTGACTTTC. Translation gives CASSLVGTGVVGANVLTF.

This clonotype occurred a few times. The chain recombines TRBV12-3 or TRBV12-4 with TRBJ2-1, with D unresolved. The CDR3 has 13 residues. V lost 1 base, J lost 9 bases, and 10 bases lay in between. CDR3 sequence (DNA): TGTGCCAGCAGTTTAGATGGGCTGGCTGAGCAGTTCTTC. This translates into CASSLDGLAEQFF.

This clonotype turned up a few times. The rearrangement uses TRBV5-1 and TRBJ2-2; a possible D gene is TRBD1 (6 bases). Germline CDR1 is SGHRS and CDR2 is YFSETQ. Trimming cost V 2 bases and J 0 bases, with 8 bases left between them. This CDR3 has 15 amino acids. In DNA, the CDR3 is TGCGCCAGCAGCTTCGACAGGCCGAACACCGGGGAGCTGTTTTTT. Its protein is CASSFDRPNTGELFF.

This clonotype was detected only a few times. The rearrangement links TRBV12-3 or TRBV12-4 to TRBJ2-7; unclear D gene. The V and J ends lost 2 bases and 4 bases respectively, with 6 bases between them. This CDR3 is built from 12 residues. CDR3 DNA: TGTGCCAGCAGTTTACCTGGGTACGAGCAGTACTTC. The encoded protein is CASSLPGYEQYF.

In this sample, this clonotype turned up a few times. The gene calls are TRBV28 and TRBJ1-2; 8 nucleotides align to TRBD1. Trimming cost V 2 bases and J 4 bases; bases outside gene matches: 3. The germline gives CDR1 MDHEN, CDR2 SYDVKM. The CDR3 has 14 amino acids. As DNA, the CDR3 is TGTGCCAGCAGTTTAACAGGGGGTGTCTATGGCTACACCTTC. Amino acids: CASSLTGGVYGYTF.

This clonotype was detected ten times or more. The chain carries TRBV12-3 or TRBV12-4 and TRBJ2-2; TRBD2 might be the D (6 bases). The CDR3 contains 12 residues. V dropped 5 bases and J dropped 8 bases, with 9 bases sitting between them. This CDR3 is CASSPGSGELFF. DNA for the CDR3: TGTGCCAGCAGTCCCGGGAGTGGGGAGCTGTTTTTT.

J is TRBJ2-3 and V is TRBV7-2, with D tentatively TRBD2 (6 bases). The CDR3 totals 16 residues. Trimming stripped 1 base from V and 3 bases from J, with 14 bases between. Germline V lookup: CDR1 SGHTA, CDR2 FQGNSA. The CDR3 coding sequence is TGTGCCAGCAGCTTAGGTGGAGGGGCGGCGACAGATACGCAGTATTTT. Translated: CASSLGGGAATDTQYF.

This clonotype has a handful of counts. This rearrangement joins TRBV4-2 to TRBJ2-3; 8 bases align to TRBD2. J lost 0 bases, V lost 4 bases, and 6 bases had no gene match. This CDR3 contains 16 residues. Per the germline V gene, CDR1 is LGHNA and CDR2 is YNFKEQ. CDR3 in amino acids: CASSLPGLASTDTQYF. The CDR3 nucleotides are TGTGCCAGCAGCCTCCCCGGACTAGCTAGCACAGATACGCAGTATTTT.

This clonotype was recorded at least ten times. The rearrangement joins TRBV5-1 to TRBJ2-1, with 8 bases identical to TRBD2. Trimming took 7 bases from V and 4 from J; bases not matched to a gene: 7. The V gene's germline CDR1 is SGHRS and CDR2 YFSETQ. The CDR3 totals 14 residues. CDR3 in DNA: TGCGCCAGCTCCGGGGGACTAGTGTACAATGAGCAGTTCTTC. Protein: CASSGGLVYNEQFF.

This sequence joins TRBV20-1 and TRBJ1-1, with 10 nucleotides matching TRBD1. The CDR3 consists of 14 residues. Germline V gene sequence: CDR1 DFQATT, CDR2 SNEGSKA (reference sequence). V gave up 1 base and J gave up 5 bases; unmatched junction bases: 4. CDR3 sequence reads: CSARVGTGDTEAFF. The CDR3 DNA follows: TGCAGTGCTAGAGTAGGGACAGGGGATACTGAAGCTTTCTTT.

This clonotype was seen only a few times. The chain has TRBV6-5 and TRBJ1-2, with D tentatively TRBD1 (6 bases). This CDR3 is built from 14 residues. Germline lookup yields CDR1 MNHEY and CDR2 SVGAGI. V was clipped by 6 bases and J by 4 bases, with 15 bases between them. CDR3 DNA sequence: TGTGCCAGCAGATTACAGGGACTCGGCTATGGCTACACCTTC. Its protein product is CASRLQGLGYGYTF.

This clonotype was seen only a few times. The chain recombines TRBV5-1 with TRBJ2-7, with 7 bases fitting TRBD2. This CDR3 contains 13 residues. In germline, CDR1 is SGHRS, CDR2 YFSETQ. With 4 bases clipped from V and 5 bases from J, the junction kept 6 bases outside the gene matches. The CDR3 DNA sequence: TGCGCCAGCAGCCCGTGGGGGGGTGACGAGCAGTACGTC. Translation: CASSPWGGDEQYV.

This rearrangement joins TRBV12-3 or TRBV12-4 to TRBJ2-3; the match to TRBD2 covers 8 bases. CDR3 length equals 16 residues. Germline trimming cut 6 bases from V and 0 bases from J; bases unmatched to any gene: 8. The CDR3 DNA follows: TGTGCCAGCAGCCCACGACGGGGGGGTAGCACAGATACGCAGTATTTT. Translated, it gives CASSPRRGGSTDTQYF.

The chain employs TRBV4-2 and TRBJ2-3, with TRBD2 matching over 10 bases. Looked up from germline, CDR1 is LGHNA and CDR2 is YNFKEQ. CDR3 length: 16 amino acids. J was trimmed by 2 bases and V by 5 bases; bases with no gene match: 7. CDR3 nucleotide sequence: TGTGCCAGCAGCTCCCGGACTAGCGGTTACACAGATACGCAGTATTTT. Translation: CASSSRTSGYTDTQYF.

In this sample, this clonotype turned up a few times. The gene calls are TRBV9 and TRBJ2-3; D not resolved. The CDR3 runs to 14 residues. The V end was cut by 4 bases, the J end by 1 base, with 10 bases between. CDR1 is SGDLS, CDR2 YYNGEE, per germline. For the CDR3, the DNA is TGTGCCAGCAGCACGGGTTTAGGCACAGATACGCAGTATTTT. Protein sequence: CASSTGLGTDTQYF.

Only a few counts were recorded for this clonotype. The rearrangement uses TRBV20-1 and TRBJ2-3; 9 bases map to TRBD2. The CDR3 length is 14 residues. Germline CDR1 is DFQATT and CDR2 is SNEGSKA (reference sequence). With 2 bases clipped from V and 0 bases from J, the junction kept 0 bases outside the gene matches. The chain's CDR3 is CSARLAGSTDTQYF. The CDR3 DNA reads TGCAGTGCTAGACTAGCGGGAAGCACAGATACGCAGTATTTT.

The rearrangement uses TRBV4-3 and TRBJ2-7; D is ambiguous. CDR3 length: 15 amino acids. Germline CDR1 reads LGHNA; CDR2 reads YSLEER. V dropped 0 bases and J dropped 0 bases, with 9 bases sitting between them. In DNA form, the CDR3 reads TGCGCCAGCAGCCAAGATATTACAAACTCCTACGAGCAGTACTTC. It encodes CASSQDITNSYEQYF.

The rearrangement links TRBV9 to TRBJ2-5, with D tentatively TRBD2 (6 bases). The CDR3 covers 14 residues. In germline, CDR1 is SGDLS, CDR2 YYNGEE. The V gene lost 4 bases and the J gene lost 5 bases, with 15 bases spanning the gap. Here the CDR3 DNA reads TGTGCCAGCAGCAAGGGACTCTACACGGAGACCCAGTACTTC. Its translation: CASSKGLYTETQYF.

This clonotype was seen more than once but under ten times. V usage is TRBV29-1 and J usage is TRBJ2-3, with TRBD2 matching over 15 bases. V shed 3 bases and J 3 bases; nucleotides not matched to a gene: 1. The CDR3 is 15 residues long. Germline CDR1 is SQVTM and CDR2 is ANQGSEA. The chain's CDR3 is CSVDGTSGGTDTQYF. The CDR3 coding sequence is TGCAGCGTTGACGGGACTAGCGGGGGGACAGATACGCAGTATTTT.

The chain joins TRBV28 to TRBJ2-7; D not resolved. The ends were cut back, 10 bases at V and 2 bases at J, with 15 bases in the middle. CDR1 and CDR2 from the germline V gene are MDHEN and SYDVKM. This CDR3 contains 13 residues. CDR3 sequence (DNA): TGTGCCACCACTGGTGGGGATACCTACGAGCAGTACGTC. Protein product: CATTGGDTYEQYV.

This chain joins TRBV12-3 or TRBV12-4 and TRBJ2-1, with D maybe TRBD2 (5 bases). The CDR3 runs 14 residues. Deletions cut 6 bases from V and 8 bases from J, with 17 bases between. The CDR3 sequence: CASRRTQGGDEQFF. The CDR3 DNA sequence: TGTGCCAGCAGAAGAACCCAAGGAGGAGATGAGCAGTTCTTC.

The V and J genes are TRBV4-1 and TRBJ2-1; 8 bases align to TRBD1. V gave up 1 base and J gave up 0 bases; unmatched junction bases: 5. This CDR3 is built from 17 residues. Germline values: CDR1 MGHRA, CDR2 YSYEKL. This chain's CDR3 is CASSQVTGGSSYNEQFF. The DNA of the CDR3 is TGCGCCAGCAGCCAAGTTACAGGGGGTAGCTCCTACAATGAGCAGTTCTTC.